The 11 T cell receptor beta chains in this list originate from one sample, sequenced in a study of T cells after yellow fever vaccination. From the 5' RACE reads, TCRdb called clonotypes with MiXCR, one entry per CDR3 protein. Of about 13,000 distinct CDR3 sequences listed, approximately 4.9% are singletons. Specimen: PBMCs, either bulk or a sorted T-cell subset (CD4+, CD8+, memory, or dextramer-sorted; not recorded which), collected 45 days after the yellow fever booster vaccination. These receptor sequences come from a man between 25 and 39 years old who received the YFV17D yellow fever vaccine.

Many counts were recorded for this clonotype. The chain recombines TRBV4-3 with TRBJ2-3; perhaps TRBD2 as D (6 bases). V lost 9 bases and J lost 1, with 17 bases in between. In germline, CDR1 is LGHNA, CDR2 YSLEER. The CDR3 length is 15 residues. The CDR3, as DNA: TGCGCCAGTCCAGGCAGGCCGGGGGGCACAGATACGCAGTATTTT. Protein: CASPGRPGGTDTQYF.

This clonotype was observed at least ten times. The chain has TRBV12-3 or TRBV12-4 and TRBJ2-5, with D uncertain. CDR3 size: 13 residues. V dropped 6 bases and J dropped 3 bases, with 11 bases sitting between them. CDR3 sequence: CASRPSRKETQYF. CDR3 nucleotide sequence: TGTGCCAGCAGGCCATCAAGAAAAGAGACCCAGTACTTC.

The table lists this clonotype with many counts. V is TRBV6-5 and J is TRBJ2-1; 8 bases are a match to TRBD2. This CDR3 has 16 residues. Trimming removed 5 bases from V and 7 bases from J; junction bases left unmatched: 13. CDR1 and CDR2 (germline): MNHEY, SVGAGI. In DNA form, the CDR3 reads TGTGCCAGCAGTACCTATAGCGGGATCCCGGGGAATGAGCAGTTCTTC. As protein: CASSTYSGIPGNEQFF.

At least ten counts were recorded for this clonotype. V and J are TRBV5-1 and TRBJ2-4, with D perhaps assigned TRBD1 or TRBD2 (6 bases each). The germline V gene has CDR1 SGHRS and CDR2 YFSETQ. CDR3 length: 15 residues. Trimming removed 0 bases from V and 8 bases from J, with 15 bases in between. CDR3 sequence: CASSLVFEGEDIQYF. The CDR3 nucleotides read TGCGCCAGCAGCTTGGTATTCGAGGGGGAGGACATTCAGTACTTC.

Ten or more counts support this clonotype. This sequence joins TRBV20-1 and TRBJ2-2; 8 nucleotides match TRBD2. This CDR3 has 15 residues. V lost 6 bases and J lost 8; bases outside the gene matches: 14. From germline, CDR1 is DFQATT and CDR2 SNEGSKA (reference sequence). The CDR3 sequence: CSARGGARDAGELFF. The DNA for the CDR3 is TGCAGTGCCCGGGGGGGGGCGAGAGACGCGGGGGAGCTGTTTTTT.

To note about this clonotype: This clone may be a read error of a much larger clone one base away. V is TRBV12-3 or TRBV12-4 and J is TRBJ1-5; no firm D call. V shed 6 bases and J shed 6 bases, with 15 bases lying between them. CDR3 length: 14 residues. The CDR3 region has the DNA TGTGCCAGCAGATTCCCGGAATCTCTTCAGCCCCAGCATTTT. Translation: CASRFPESLQPQHF.

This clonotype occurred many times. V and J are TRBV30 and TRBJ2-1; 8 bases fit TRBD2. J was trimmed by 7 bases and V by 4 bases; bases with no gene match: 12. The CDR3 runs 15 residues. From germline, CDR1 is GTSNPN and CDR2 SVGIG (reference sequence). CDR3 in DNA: TGTGCCTGGAACCTGGGACTAGGCGATACGAATGAGCAGTTCTTC. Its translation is CAWNLGLGDTNEQFF.

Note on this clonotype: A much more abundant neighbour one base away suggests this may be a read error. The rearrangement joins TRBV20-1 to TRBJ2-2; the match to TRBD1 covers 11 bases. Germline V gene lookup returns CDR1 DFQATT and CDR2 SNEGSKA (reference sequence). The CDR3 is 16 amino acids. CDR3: CCARAQDRGPNGELFF. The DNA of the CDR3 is TGCTGTGCTAGAGCCCAGGACAGGGGGCCGAACGGGGAGCTGTTTTTT.

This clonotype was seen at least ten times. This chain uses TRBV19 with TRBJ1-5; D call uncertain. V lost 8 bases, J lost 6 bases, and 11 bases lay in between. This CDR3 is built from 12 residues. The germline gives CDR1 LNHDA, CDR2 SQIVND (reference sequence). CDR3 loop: CASATLGQPQHF. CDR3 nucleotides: TGTGCCAGTGCGACACTGGGTCAGCCCCAGCATTTT.

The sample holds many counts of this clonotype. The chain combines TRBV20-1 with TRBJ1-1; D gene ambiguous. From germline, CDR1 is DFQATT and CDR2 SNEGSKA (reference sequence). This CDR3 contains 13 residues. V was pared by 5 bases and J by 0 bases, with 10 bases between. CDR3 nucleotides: TGCAGTGCTCCCCCTAGGTTGAACACTGAAGCTTTCTTT. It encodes CSAPPRLNTEAFF.

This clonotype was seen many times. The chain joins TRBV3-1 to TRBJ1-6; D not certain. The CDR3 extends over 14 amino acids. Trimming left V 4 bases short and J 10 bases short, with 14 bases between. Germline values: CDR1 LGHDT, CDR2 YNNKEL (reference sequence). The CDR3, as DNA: TGTGCCAGCAGCCCAGCGGGGTATGGATCACCCCTCCACTTT. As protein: CASSPAGYGSPLHF. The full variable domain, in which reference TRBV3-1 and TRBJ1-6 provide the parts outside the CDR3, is DTAVSQTPKYLVTQMGNDKSIKCEQNLGHDTMYWYKQDSKKFLKIMFSYNNKELIINETVPNRFSPKSPDKAHLNLHINSLELGDSAVYFCASSPAGYGSPLHFGNGTRLTVT.